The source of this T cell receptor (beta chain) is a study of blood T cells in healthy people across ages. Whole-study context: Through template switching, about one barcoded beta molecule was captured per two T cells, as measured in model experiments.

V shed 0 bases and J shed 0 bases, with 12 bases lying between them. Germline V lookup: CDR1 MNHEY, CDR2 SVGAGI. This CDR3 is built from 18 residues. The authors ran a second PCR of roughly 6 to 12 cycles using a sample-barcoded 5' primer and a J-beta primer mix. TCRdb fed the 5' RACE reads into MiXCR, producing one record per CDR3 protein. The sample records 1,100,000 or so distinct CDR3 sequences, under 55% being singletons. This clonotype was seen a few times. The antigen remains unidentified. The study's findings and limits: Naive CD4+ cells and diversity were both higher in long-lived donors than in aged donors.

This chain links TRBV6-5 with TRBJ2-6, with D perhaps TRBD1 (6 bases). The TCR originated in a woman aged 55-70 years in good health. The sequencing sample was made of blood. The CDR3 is CASSYSKGVDSGANVLTF. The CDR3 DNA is TGTGCCAGCAGTTACTCCAAGGGGGTAGACTCTGGGGCCAACGTCCTGACTTTC.